One and the same sample provided the 21 T cell receptor beta chains below, sequenced in a study of control samples from healthy donors and cancer patients. TCRdb keeps only in-frame clones here, not all; method: immunoSEQ multiplex PCR. The sample holds roughly 100,000 clones, roughly nine tenths seen once. Sequenced: blood. The receptor source for this set is a young woman in good health.

The rearrangement joins TRBV19 to TRBJ1-2, with D perhaps matching TRBD1 (6 bases). Trimming removed 1 base from V and 4 bases from J, with 10 bases in between. Germline assignment: CDR1 LNHDA and CDR2 SQIVND (reference sequence). The length of the CDR3 is 14 residues. The CDR3: CASSIAGQIYGYTF. The CDR3 DNA follows: TGTGCCAGTAGTATAGCCGGACAGATCTATGGCTACACCTTC.

The V and J genes are TRBV5-1 and TRBJ1-2; D not certain. This CDR3 region has 14 residues. The germline gives CDR1 SGHRS, CDR2 YFSETQ. V was clipped by 0 bases and J by 8 bases, with 14 bases between them. The CDR3 is CASSLDPETKGYTF. CDR3 DNA sequence: TGCGCCAGCAGCTTGGACCCAGAAACGAAGGGCTACACCTTC.

This clone was found once. This chain links TRBV28 with TRBJ1-2; D is possibly TRBD1 (6 bases). The CDR3 is made up of 14 amino acids. Germline values: CDR1 MDHEN, CDR2 SYDVKM. The ends were cut back, 6 bases at V and 4 bases at J, with 15 bases in the middle. CDR3 loop: CASSRTDRFYGYTF. In DNA, the CDR3 is TGTGCCAGCAGCCGCACGGACAGATTCTATGGCTACACCTTC.

The chain recombines TRBV19 with TRBJ1-2; D remains ambiguous. Trimming took off 3 bases at V and 4 bases at J, with 15 bases between the two ends. There are 15 residues in the CDR3. The germline CDR1 and CDR2 sequences are LNHDA and SQIVND (reference sequence). The CDR3 loop is CASSINREESYGYTF. The CDR3 bases are TGTGCCAGTAGTATCAACCGGGAAGAGAGCTATGGCTACACCTTC.

J is TRBJ2-7 and V is TRBV7-9; 13 nucleotides match TRBD2. CDR3 length equals 17 residues. V shed 4 bases and J 0 bases; nucleotides not matched to a gene: 6. CDR1 and CDR2 from the germline V gene are SEHNR and FQNEAQ (reference sequence). Written as DNA, the CDR3 is TGTGCCAGCAGCTCGGGGACTAGCGGGACCACCTCCTACGAGCAGTACTTC. Translation: CASSSGTSGTTSYEQYF.

This clone was seen only once. This chain connects TRBV15 to TRBJ2-5; 8 positions match TRBD2. Germline CDR1 and CDR2: LNHNV and YYDKDF (reference sequence). The ends lost 5 bases at V and 2 bases at J; junction bases unmatched: 7. The CDR3 has 15 residues. The CDR3: CATSPTGGWQETQYF. The CDR3 nucleotides read TGTGCCACCAGCCCTACGGGGGGGTGGCAAGAGACCCAGTACTTC.

This chain connects TRBV30 to TRBJ2-2; D may match TRBD1 or TRBD2 (6 bases each). This CDR3 contains 14 residues. Trimming left V 0 bases short and J 5 bases short, with 10 bases between. In germline, CDR1 is GTSNPN, CDR2 SVGIG (reference sequence). DNA for the CDR3: TGTGCCTGGAGTGTAAAGGGGGGTACCGGGGAGCTGTTTTTT. Translating it yields CAWSVKGGTGELFF.

The chain couples TRBV7-3 to TRBJ2-5; perhaps TRBD2 as D (5 bases). Between the trimmed V and J ends, which lost 1 base and 5 bases, there was a span of 8 bases. CDR3 length equals 13 residues. Germline CDR1 and CDR2: SGHTA and FQGTGA. The CDR3 DNA reads TGTGCCAGCAGCTTAAGCGGGCGGGAGACCCAGTACTTC. This codes for CASSLSGRETQYF.

This clone was picked up a small number of times. The chain joins TRBV5-1 to TRBJ2-2; weak D call: TRBD1 (5 bases). CDR3 length: 14 amino acids. V lost 7 bases and J 0 bases, leaving 10 bases between the germline ends. Germline V gives CDR1 SGHRS, CDR2 YFSETQ. This CDR3 is CASGDSANTGELFF. CDR3 in DNA: TGCGCCAGCGGTGACAGCGCGAACACCGGGGAGCTGTTTTTT.

The rearrangement joins TRBV6-5 to TRBJ1-2; no firm D call. From germline, CDR1 is MNHEY and CDR2 SVGAGI. The CDR3 runs to 15 residues. Trimming left V 2 bases short and J 1 base short, with 11 bases between. The CDR3 spells CASSYDGGGNYGYTF. The CDR3 DNA reads as TGTGCCAGCAGTTACGATGGTGGCGGTAACTATGGCTACACCTTC.

The V and J genes are TRBV5-1 and TRBJ1-4; TRBD1 is a possible D gene (6 bases). V lost 0 bases and J 6 bases, leaving 12 bases between the germline ends. This CDR3 is 15 amino acids long. In germline, CDR1 is SGHRS, CDR2 YFSETQ. CDR3: CASSLEGGSHEKLFF. The DNA for the CDR3 is TGCGCCAGCAGCTTGGAGGGGGGTTCTCATGAAAAACTGTTTTTT.

The chain links TRBV29-1 to TRBJ2-1; D is possibly TRBD1 (6 bases). The CDR3 is 12 amino acids. V was cut by 7 bases and J by 7 bases, with 14 bases left in between. CDR1 and CDR2 (germline): SQVTM, ANQGSEA. The CDR3 reads CSGQGLFNEQFF. DNA for the CDR3: TGCAGCGGCCAGGGGCTTTTTAATGAGCAGTTCTTC.

This chain connects TRBV6-5 to TRBJ1-1; D is perhaps TRBD1 (5 bases). Looked up from germline, CDR1 is MNHEY and CDR2 is SVGAGI. The CDR3 is made up of 14 amino acids. Between the trimmed V and J ends, which lost 5 bases and 4 bases, there was a span of 14 bases. This CDR3 reads CASSPRDVGTEAFF. The CDR3 DNA sequence: TGTGCCAGCAGTCCTAGGGACGTTGGCACTGAAGCTTTCTTT.

This sequence joins TRBV25-1 and TRBJ1-6; maybe TRBD1 (6 bases). The CDR3 runs 15 residues. Per germline, CDR1 MGHDK and CDR2 SYGVNS. V lost 3 bases and J lost 10, with 16 bases in between. The chain's CDR3 is CASSDSSGAGSPLHF. CDR3 DNA sequence: TGTGCCAGCAGTGATTCATCGGGGGCAGGGTCACCCCTCCACTTT.

The V call is TRBV7-9, the J call TRBJ1-4, with 9 bases fitting TRBD1. The CDR3 is 16 amino acids. Germline CDR1 and CDR2: SEHNR and FQNEAQ (reference sequence). Unmatched junction bases numbered 10, after V lost 5 bases and J lost 6 bases. CDR3 region: CASSPPGQGWDEKLFF. CDR3 coding DNA: TGTGCCAGCAGCCCGCCGGGACAGGGATGGGATGAAAAACTGTTTTTT.

The V call is TRBV5-1, the J call TRBJ2-6; no firm D call. Germline assignment: CDR1 SGHRS and CDR2 YFSETQ. Trimming took 5 bases from V and 1 from J, leaving 16 bases between them. CDR3 length: 17 amino acids. The CDR3 bases are TGCGCCAGCAGGCCCCGGGTCATAGTATCTGGGGCCAACGTCCTGACTTTC. It specifies CASRPRVIVSGANVLTF.

This rearrangement joins TRBV2 to TRBJ2-5, with TRBD1 matching over 11 bases. Trimming cost V 7 bases and J 1 base; bases outside gene matches: 5. Germline CDR1 and CDR2: SNHLY and FYNNEI. This CDR3 has 15 amino acids. CDR3 protein: CASTRDRGSQETQYF. The CDR3 DNA sequence: TGTGCCAGCACCAGGGACAGGGGGTCCCAAGAGACCCAGTACTTC.

The rearrangement links TRBV10-1 to TRBJ2-7; 8 nucleotides align to TRBD1. The germline V gene encodes CDR1 WNHNN and CDR2 SYGVQD (reference sequence). With V trimmed by 6 bases and J by 3 bases, 7 bases remained unmatched. This CDR3 contains 14 residues. The CDR3 protein is CASSQGQGNYEQYF. CDR3 DNA sequence: TGCGCCAGCAGCCAAGGACAGGGTAACTACGAGCAGTACTTC.

The V call is TRBV28, the J call TRBJ1-1; 8 positions match TRBD1. The germline V gene encodes CDR1 MDHEN and CDR2 SYDVKM. V lost 5 bases and J lost 0; bases outside the gene matches: 5. The CDR3 spans 15 residues. The DNA of the CDR3 is TGTGCCAGCAGTCAGAACAGGGGGATGAACACTGAAGCTTTCTTT. It specifies CASSQNRGMNTEAFF.

The chain carries TRBV6-2 or TRBV6-3 and TRBJ1-2; TRBD1 matches at 9 bases. With 2 bases clipped from V and 4 bases from J, the junction kept 5 bases outside the gene matches. From germline, CDR1 is MNHEY and CDR2 SVGEGT. The CDR3 spans 15 residues. CDR3 sequence reads: CASSYADRGSYGYTF. CDR3 nucleotide sequence: TGTGCCAGCAGTTACGCGGACAGGGGCAGCTATGGCTACACCTTC.

The chain combines TRBV11-1 with TRBJ1-5; possible D gene TRBD1, 6 bases. The CDR3 runs 15 residues. V was cut by 0 bases and J by 7 bases, with 13 bases left in between. Per germline, CDR1 SGHAT and CDR2 FQDESV (reference sequence). Here the CDR3 reads CASSLAPTGGQPQHF. The CDR3 coding sequence is TGTGCCAGCAGCTTAGCCCCGACAGGAGGACAGCCCCAGCATTTT.